These 16 T cell receptor beta chains were all obtained from the same sample, sequenced in a study of blood T cells in healthy people across ages. Through a sample-barcoded 5' primer and a J-beta primer mix, a second PCR was run for about 6 to 11 cycles. Via MiXCR, TCRdb re-called the 5' RACE reads, giving one row per CDR3 protein. The data hold roughly 700,000 distinct CDR3 sequences, with 20% to 30% observed a single time. These data were also filed under a second study, of T cells of mothers and their children.

Sequenced input: blood. All receptors come from a boy between 10 and 17 years old in good health.

The chain employs TRBV2 and TRBJ2-1; 9 bases match TRBD2. The CDR3 has 17 amino acids. CDR1 is SNHLY, CDR2 FYNNEI, per germline. The V and J ends lost 3 bases and 1 base, in that order; junction bases with no gene match: 7. This CDR3 reads CASSDVSGLASYNEQFF. CDR3 coding DNA: TGTGCCAGCAGTGACGTGAGTGGACTAGCGTCCTACAATGAGCAGTTCTTC.

In this sample, this clonotype turned up a few times. V is TRBV7-6 and J is TRBJ1-1; no firm D call. CDR3 length equals 16 residues. The V and J ends lost 1 base and 0 bases respectively, with 12 bases between them. Per germline, CDR1 SGHVS and CDR2 FNYEAQ. The CDR3 region has the DNA TGTGCCAGCAGCTTAGGTGGGGTTGAAATGAACACTGAAGCTTTCTTT. It encodes CASSLGGVEMNTEAFF.

The V call is TRBV3-1, the J call TRBJ1-2; D uncertain. V was pared by 5 bases and J by 2 bases, with 21 bases between. This CDR3 is 17 amino acids long. Germline V gene sequence: CDR1 LGHDT, CDR2 YNNKEL (reference sequence). The CDR3 DNA reads TGTGCCAGCAGCTCCTCCGGGCTAGCCTTAACAAACTATGGCTACACCTTC. This gives the protein CASSSSGLALTNYGYTF.

The gene calls are TRBV6-5 and TRBJ2-5; 7 bases line up with TRBD2. Germline loops: CDR1 MNHEY, CDR2 SVGAGI. This CDR3 has 20 residues. V shed 5 bases, J shed 2 bases, and the junction held 23 bases outside the gene matches. The CDR3 loop reads CASSTTGPLQTSIVQETQYF. The DNA for the CDR3 is TGTGCCAGCAGTACTACTGGACCCCTACAGACTAGCATAGTTCAAGAGACCCAGTACTTC.

This rearrangement joins TRBV6-2 or TRBV6-3 to TRBJ2-5, with D unresolved. This CDR3 has 14 residues. V dropped 2 bases and J dropped 1 base, with 8 bases sitting between them. Germline V CDR1 and CDR2: MNHEY, SVGEGT. In DNA, the CDR3 is TGTGCCAGCAGTTACGACGGAATCCAAGAGACCCAGTACTTC. Its protein is CASSYDGIQETQYF.

The rearrangement joins TRBV10-2 to TRBJ2-7; 8 positions agree with TRBD1. Germline assignment: CDR1 WSHSY and CDR2 SAAADI. V lost 9 bases and J lost 2; bases outside the gene matches: 6. The CDR3 has 13 residues. As DNA, the CDR3 is TGCGCCAGTAAAGACAGGGGTGCCTACGAGCAGTACTTC. Protein product: CASKDRGAYEQYF.

The chain uses TRBV12-3 or TRBV12-4 and TRBJ2-1; D is perhaps TRBD1 (5 bases). V lost 6 bases and J 5 bases, leaving 14 bases between the germline ends. The CDR3 is 14 amino acids. This CDR3 reads CASRSLDSDNEQFF. The CDR3, as DNA: TGTGCCAGCAGGTCCCTCGACAGTGACAATGAGCAGTTCTTC.

V usage is TRBV5-1 and J usage is TRBJ1-2; no reliable D call. V lost 4 bases and J lost 0, with 10 bases in between. The CDR3 totals 14 residues. CDR1 is SGHRS and CDR2 is YFSETQ in the germline V gene. This CDR3 reads CASSSDGTNYGYTF. CDR3 nucleotide sequence: TGCGCCAGCAGCAGCGACGGTACTAACTATGGCTACACCTTC.

CDR3 residues: CSGLAESPYEQYF. CDR3 bases: TGCAGCGGACTAGCGGAGAGCCCCTACGAGCAGTACTTC. V gene TRBV29-1 combines with J gene TRBJ2-1; 9 bases map to TRBD2. The end of the DNA aligns better with TRBJ2-7, so the J call may be wrong. The CDR3 totals 13 residues. The germline CDR1 and CDR2 sequences are SQVTM and ANQGSEA.

The chain carries TRBV29-1 and TRBJ2-7; D is unclear. The CDR3 is 14 amino acids. The V end was cut by 5 bases, the J end by 2 bases, with 16 bases between. CDR1 is SQVTM and CDR2 is ANQGSEA in the germline V gene. CDR3 coding DNA: TGCAGCGTTCGGTCCCCAACTAAAACCTACGAGCAGTACTTC. It codes for CSVRSPTKTYEQYF.

The rearrangement links TRBV7-9 to TRBJ1-5; D not certain. V lost 1 base and J lost 7, with 5 bases in between. Germline V gene sequence: CDR1 SEHNR, CDR2 FQNEAQ (reference sequence). There are 12 residues in the CDR3. CDR3 sequence reads: CASSLDAQPQHF. CDR3 DNA: TGTGCCAGCAGCTTAGATGCCCAGCCCCAGCATTTT.

The V call is TRBV20-1, the J call TRBJ2-5, with 14 nucleotides matching TRBD2. CDR3 length equals 15 residues. From germline, CDR1 is DFQATT and CDR2 SNEGSKA (reference sequence). The trim removed 5 bases at V and 5 bases at J, leaving 7 bases unmatched. CDR3: CSAARLAGGRETQYF. The DNA of the CDR3 is TGCAGTGCTGCCCGACTAGCGGGGGGGCGGGAGACCCAGTACTTC.

This clonotype was picked up a small number of times. Lacking the conserved final phenylalanine or tryptophan, this CDR3 likely reflects a read error. The chain links TRBV7-9 to TRBJ2-3, with D uncertain. From germline, CDR1 is SEHNR and CDR2 FQNEAQ (reference sequence). This CDR3 region has 12 residues. Between the trimmed V and J ends, which lost 1 base and 5 bases, there was a span of 4 bases. The CDR3 loop reads CASSLEGDTQYL. The CDR3 DNA sequence: TGTGCCAGCAGCTTAGAGGGAGATACGCAGTATCTT.

This chain connects TRBV7-3 to TRBJ2-5; 8 bases match TRBD2. Germline V gene lookup returns CDR1 SGHTA and CDR2 FQGTGA. The CDR3 extends over 16 amino acids. Trimming removed 1 base from V and 5 bases from J; junction bases left unmatched: 9. The DNA of the CDR3 is TGTGCCAGCAGCTTAATAGGACTAGCAAGCGGGGAGACCCAGTACTTC. This sequence encodes CASSLIGLASGETQYF. Based on the CDR3 plus reference TRBV7-3 and TRBJ2-5, the full variable domain is GAGVSQTPSNKVTEKGKYVELRCDPISGHTALYWYRQSLGQGPEFLIYFQGTGAADDSGLPNDRFFAVRPEGSVSTLKIQRTERGDSAVYLCASSLIGLASGETQYFGPGTRLLVL.

The rearrangement joins TRBV7-3 to TRBJ2-6; D might be TRBD1 (6 bases). In germline, CDR1 is SGHTA, CDR2 FQGTGA. V was clipped by 10 bases and J by 2 bases, with 9 bases between them. The CDR3 sequence is 13 residues long. CDR3 residues: CATRGAGANVLTF. The CDR3 DNA follows: TGTGCCACCAGGGGAGCTGGGGCCAACGTCCTGACTTTC.

V gene TRBV7-8 combines with J gene TRBJ2-1; D unclear. CDR1 SGHVS and CDR2 FQNEAQ come from the germline V gene. CDR3 length: 15 residues. V was pared by 5 bases and J by 6 bases, with 17 bases between. CDR3: CASSPTGLPGNEQFF. CDR3 coding DNA: TGTGCCAGCAGCCCTACGGGCCTCCCCGGCAATGAGCAGTTCTTC.